The T cell receptor beta chain under discussion was sequenced for a study of post-analysis software for immune sequencing data. This clonotype was seen many times. Its antigen is still unknown. Unique molecular identifiers were carried by the TCR beta cDNA libraries. MiXCR was run by TCRdb on the PCR reads, yielding one entry per CDR3 protein. The sample includes hundreds of thousands of distinct CDR3 sequences, less than 45% of them seen just once. Points from the study as a whole: In patients, about 5 TRBV segments were more frequent than in controls, with TRBV5-6, TRBV5-1 and TRBV20-1 among them.

CDR1 and CDR2 from the germline V gene are SGHVS and FNYEAQ. J lost 5 bases, V lost 5 bases, and 6 bases had no gene match. This CDR3 has 15 residues. The sequenced sample was blood. The TCR sequence derives from a girl aged 5 to 17 with multiple sclerosis. J is TRBJ2-1 and V is TRBV7-6; 10 nucleotides match TRBD1. DNA of the CDR3: TGTGCCAGCAGCCAGACAGGGGGCGAACACAATGAGCAGTTCTTC. This gives the protein CASSQTGGEHNEQFF. Full variable domain (missing parts from reference TRBV7-6 and TRBJ2-1): GAGVSQSPRYKVTKRGQDVALRCDPISGHVSLYWYRQALGQGPEFLTYFNYEAQQDKSGLPNDRFSAERPEGSISTLTIQRTEQRDSAMYRCASSQTGGEHNEQFFGPGTRLTVL.